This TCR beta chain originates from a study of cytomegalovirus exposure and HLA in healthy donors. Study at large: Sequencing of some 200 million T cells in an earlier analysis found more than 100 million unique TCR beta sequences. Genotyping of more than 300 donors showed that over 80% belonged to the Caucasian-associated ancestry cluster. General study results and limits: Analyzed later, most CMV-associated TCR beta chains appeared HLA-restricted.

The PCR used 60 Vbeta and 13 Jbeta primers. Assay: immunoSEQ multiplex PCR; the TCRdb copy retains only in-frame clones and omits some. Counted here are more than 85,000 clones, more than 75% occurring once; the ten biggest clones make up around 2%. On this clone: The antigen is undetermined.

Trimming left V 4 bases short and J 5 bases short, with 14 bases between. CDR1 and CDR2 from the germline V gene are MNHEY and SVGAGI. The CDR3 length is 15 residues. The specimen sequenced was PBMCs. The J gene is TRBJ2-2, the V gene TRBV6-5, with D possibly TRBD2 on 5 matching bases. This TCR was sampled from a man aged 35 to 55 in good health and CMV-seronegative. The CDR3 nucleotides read TGTGCCAGCAGTTTATTAACGGGGTGGACCGGGGAGCTGTTTTTT. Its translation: CASSLLTGWTGELFF.